The T cell receptor beta chain described here comes from a study of cytomegalovirus exposure and HLA in healthy donors. Across the whole study: Within an early data release were roughly 83 million unique TCRs drawn from HLA-typed donors.

This CDR3 has 16 amino acids. After removal of 4 bases from V and 2 bases from J, the junction contained 6 bases not matched to a gene. CDR1 is MGHRA and CDR2 is YSYEKL in the germline V gene. Points on this clone: Its matching antigen is unknown.

The study, taken as a whole, reports: Association of a missense DCLRE1C variant with TCR beta V- and J-gene trimming was reported in a later analysis.

PCR was performed using 60 Vbeta and 13 Jbeta primers. TCRdb keeps only in-frame clones here, not all; method: immunoSEQ multiplex PCR. The repertoire includes 180,000 or so clones, over 60% of them detected once, and around 15% sits in the top ten. The sequenced material came from PBMCs. V gene TRBV4-1 combines with J gene TRBJ2-2; 8 bases are a match to TRBD2. The sequence was collected from a man in his fifties in good health and CMV-seropositive. The CDR3 DNA reads TGCGCCAGCAGCCGCCGCGGGGGGACCAACACCGGGGAGCTGTTTTTT. The encoded protein is CASSRRGGTNTGELFF.